This TCR beta chain was sequenced in a study of CD8+CD57+ T cells in acquired aplastic anemia. Genomic DNA provided the template from which TCR beta VDJ and CDR3 profiles were obtained. One entry per CDR3 protein, called by TCRdb with MiXCR from the reads. The sample contains hundreds of thousands of distinct CDR3 sequences, about 70% of which appear only once. Trimming stripped 5 bases from V and 1 base from J, with 9 bases between. From germline, CDR1 is SEHNR and CDR2 FQNEAQ (reference sequence). CDR3 length: 13 residues. This clonotype was detected a few times. The chain links TRBV7-9 to TRBJ2-7; no definite D call. The receptor was isolated from a human donor in good health, serving as a control. Material: sorted CD4+, CD8+, or CD8+CD57+ T cells (not recorded which) from PBMCs. The CDR3 nucleotides read TGTGCCAGCAGCCCGACTGATTCCTACGAGCAGTACTTC. Amino acids: CASSPTDSYEQYF. Combining the CDR3 with reference TRBV7-9 and TRBJ2-7 gives the whole variable domain DTGVSQNPRHKITKRGQNVTFRCDPISEHNRLYWYRQTLGQGPEFLTYFQNEAQLEKSRLLSDRFSAERPKGSFSTLEIQRTEQGDSAMYLCASSPTDSYEQYFGPGTRLTVT.